Described below is a single T cell receptor (beta chain) sequence and its context. This CDR3 is built from 16 residues. The germline CDR1 and CDR2 sequences are KGHDR and SFDVKD. V dropped 1 base and J dropped 1; count of bases not matched to a gene: 2. The sample belongs to a study of blood T cell repertoires in COVID-19. Original processing notes: Estimated nucleated cell counts came from reference gene primer amplification. Profiled with immunoSEQ multiplex PCR; TCRdb holds only in-frame clones, not every one. The D gene and trimming were derived from the DNA, and the V and J assignments and clone size from that table. This sample has about 270,000 clones, with approximately 86% found just once.

Sequencing was performed on PBMCs or T cells enriched from blood (not recorded which). This receptor was taken from a woman aged 18-35 years who had recovered from COVID-19. This rearrangement joins TRBV24-1 to TRBJ2-1; 8 positions agree with TRBD1. DNA for the CDR3: TGTGCCACCAGTGATTTTGGGGACAGGTCCTACAATGAGCAGTTCTTC. Protein product: CATSDFGDRSYNEQFF.